This TCR beta chain was sequenced for a study of tumor-infiltrating lymphocytes in primary liver carcinoma. From around 0.5 ug of total RNA, TCR beta-specific cDNA was reverse-transcribed using a constant-region primer. What produced the TCR beta libraries was three nested multiplex PCR rounds using slightly modified ARM-PCR. The first two PCR rounds used TRBV1-TRBV30 primers with a Cbeta primer, roughly 10 cycles each. TCRdb reprocessed the multiplex PCR reads with MiXCR, giving one entry per CDR3 protein. The table shows approximately 80,000 distinct CDR3 sequences, with 69% occurring only once. The V and J ends lost 5 bases and 5 bases, in that order; junction bases with no gene match: 7. CDR3 length: 14 amino acids. The germline CDR1 and CDR2 sequences are SEHNR and FQNEAQ (reference sequence). Turning to this clonotype: A read error is likely, as this CDR3 ends without the conserved phenylalanine or tryptophan.

The roughly 18-34 mg bulk tissue piece was not sorted before simultaneous RNA and DNA extraction. The TCR was taken from a man aged 40-55 years with primary liver carcinoma and hepatitis B virus infection. The rearrangement links TRBV7-9 to TRBJ2-7; 9 positions agree with TRBD2. The sequenced sample consisted of tumor-adjacent normal liver tissue. The CDR3 DNA sequence: TGTGCCAGCAGCGATCCTAGCGGGGCGGACGAGCAGTACTTG. Translating gives CASSDPSGADEQYL.